This TCR beta chain was profiled in a study of cytomegalovirus exposure and HLA in healthy donors. The V segment lost 0 bases and the J segment 9 bases; nucleotides outside the gene matches: 7. This CDR3 is 17 amino acids long. CDR1 is LGHNA and CDR2 is YSLEER in the germline V gene. 60 Vbeta and 13 Jbeta primers were used in PCR. This table comes from immunoSEQ multiplex PCR, and its TCRdb copy is limited to in-frame clones, with some not included. This table holds about 140,000 clones, around 65% found once. The gene calls are TRBV4-3 and TRBJ2-1; TRBD2 agrees at 14 bases. This TCR derives from a woman between 55 and 75 years old in good health and CMV-seronegative. Sequencing input: PBMCs. The CDR3 sequence is CASSQELGLAGVGEQFF. Here the CDR3 DNA reads TGCGCCAGCAGCCAAGAGCTGGGACTAGCGGGAGTGGGTGAGCAGTTCTTC.